What follows describes a single T cell receptor beta chain. Its antigen is unidentified. Primers included in the PCR were 60 Vbeta and 13 Jbeta primers. Only in-frame clones appear in the TCRdb table, and some are missing; sequencing was by immunoSEQ multiplex PCR. The table has under 150,000 clones, about four fifths seen once. This CDR3 comprises 13 residues. The ends lost 8 bases at V and 5 bases at J; junction bases unmatched: 4. Germline assignment: CDR1 MNHEY and CDR2 SVGAGI. This record belongs to a study of cytomegalovirus exposure and HLA in healthy donors. In the study overall: Assignment to the Caucasian-associated ancestry cluster applied to 81% of the approximately 400 genotyped donors.

Study outcomes and limitations: Reportedly, a later analysis found an Asian-associated ancestry cluster had fewer N-insertions than the roughly 700-donor mean. Through in vitro validation, three CMV-associated chains were shown to be specific for CMV antigens.

The chain is built from TRBV6-5 and TRBJ1-2, with 11 bases matching TRBD1. The sequencing input was PBMCs. This sequence was found in a woman between 40 and 50 years old in good health and CMV-seronegative. CDR3 nucleotide sequence: TGTGCCAGCGGACAGGGGGCGGAGTATGGCTACACCTTC. The encoded protein is CASGQGAEYGYTF.